The present entry profiles one TCR beta chain with its context. Authors' data handling: Reference gene primers were amplified, and this amplification served to estimate nucleated cell counts. Data came from immunoSEQ multiplex PCR; TCRdb stores just in-frame clones and leaves some out. The V and J calls and clone size were taken over from that table, and D and trimming were inferred from the DNA. The sample shows more than 95,000 clones, 65% to 80% of them seen only once. The data were taken from a study of blood T cell repertoires in COVID-19. Study-wide context: Samples came from the United States, Italy and Spain, spanning acute and convalescent COVID-19. Sources were T cells, B-cell-depleted T cells, or PBMCs; the material itself was cDNA or gDNA.

Germline-derived CDR1 and CDR2 are SGHNT and YYREEE (reference sequence). The CDR3 consists of 14 residues. Trimming removed 4 bases from V and 7 bases from J, with 12 bases in between. Sequenced: peripheral blood. The TCR originated in a man between 65 and 80 years old with acute or convalescent COVID-19. This sequence joins TRBV5-4 and TRBJ1-6; TRBD1 might be the D (5 bases). CDR3 loop: CASSATVLNSPLHF. The DNA of the CDR3 is TGTGCCAGCAGCGCGACAGTGTTGAATTCACCCCTCCACTTT.